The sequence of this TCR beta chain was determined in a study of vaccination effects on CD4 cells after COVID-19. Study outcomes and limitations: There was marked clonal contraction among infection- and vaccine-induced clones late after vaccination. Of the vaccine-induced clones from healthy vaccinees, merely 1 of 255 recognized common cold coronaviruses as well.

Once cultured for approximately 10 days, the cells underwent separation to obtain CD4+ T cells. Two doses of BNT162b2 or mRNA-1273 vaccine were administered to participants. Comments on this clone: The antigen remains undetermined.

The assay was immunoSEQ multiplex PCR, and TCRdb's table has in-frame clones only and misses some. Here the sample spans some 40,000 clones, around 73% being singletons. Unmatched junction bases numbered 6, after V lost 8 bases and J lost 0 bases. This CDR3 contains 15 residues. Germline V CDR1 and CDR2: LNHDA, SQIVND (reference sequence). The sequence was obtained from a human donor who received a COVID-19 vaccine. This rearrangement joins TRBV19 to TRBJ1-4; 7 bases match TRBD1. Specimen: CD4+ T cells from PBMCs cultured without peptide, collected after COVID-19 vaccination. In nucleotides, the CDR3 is TGTGCCAGTCGGGGGACAGATGCAACTAATGAAAAACTGTTTTTT. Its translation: CASRGTDATNEKLFF.